The T cell receptor beta chain under discussion was sequenced for a study of early T cells in non-severe SARS-CoV-2 infection. Study context: The authors sequenced bulk RNA from unsorted whole blood, leaving chains unpaired.

Regarding the study as a whole: CD4 and private specificities were missed by VDJdb matching, which favored anti-spike CD8 responses.

The V gene's germline CDR1 is SQVTM and CDR2 ANQGSEA. The CDR3 consists of 13 residues. The V gene lost 0 bases and the J gene lost 2 bases, with 8 bases spanning the gap. As to this clonotype: Antigen unknown.

Individual cDNA molecules carried attached unique molecular identifiers. Using its own MiXCR run on the 5' RACE reads, TCRdb lists one record per CDR3 protein. The sample holds 45,000 to 60,000 distinct CDR3 sequences, roughly a tenth seen once. The source material was whole blood. J is TRBJ2-7 and V is TRBV29-1; D possibly corresponds to TRBD1 (6 bases). The sequence derives from an adult who was a healthcare worker with PCR-confirmed SARS-CoV-2 infection or an uninfected control (not recorded which). The chain's CDR3 is CSVEDGQTYEQYF. The CDR3 nucleotides read TGCAGCGTTGAAGATGGACAGACCTACGAGCAGTACTTC.